One sample yielded the 21 T cell receptor beta chains listed below, sequenced in a study of shared clonotypes between healthy human individuals. Generated by immunoSEQ multiplex PCR, the TCRdb table keeps only in-frame clones and is missing some. Among some 600,000 clones listed, around 96% were seen once. CD8 cells regarded as naive lacked CD45RO, were positively chosen for CCR7, and omitted terminally differentiated effector memory CD45RA+ cells. The sequencing sample was made of naive CD8+ T cells sorted from blood. The receptors originated from a young woman in good health.

J is TRBJ1-1 and V is TRBV9, with 8 nucleotides matching TRBD1. The germline V gene encodes CDR1 SGDLS and CDR2 YYNGEE. J was trimmed by 1 base and V by 5 bases; bases with no gene match: 7. The CDR3 length is 15 residues. In nucleotides, the CDR3 is TGTGCCAGCAGTCCCCGACAGGGGCGGAACACTGAAGCTTTCTTT. This sequence encodes CASSPRQGRNTEAFF. Supplemented by reference TRBV9 and TRBJ1-1, the full variable domain reads DSGVTQTPKHLITATGQRVTLRCSPRSGDLSVYWYQQSLDQGLQFLIQYYNGEERAKGNILERFSAQQFPDLHSELNLSSLELGDSALYFCASSPRQGRNTEAFFGQGTRLTVV.

The chain carries TRBV20-1 and TRBJ1-1; D unclear. The CDR3 spans 10 residues. V lost 5 bases and J lost 6, with 7 bases in between. CDR1 is DFQATT and CDR2 is SNEGSKA in the germline V gene (reference sequence). CDR3 in amino acids: CSAPAPEAFF. The CDR3 DNA sequence: TGCAGTGCTCCGGCGCCTGAAGCTTTCTTT.

V usage is TRBV10-3 and J usage is TRBJ2-1; the match to TRBD1 covers 10 bases. Germline V gives CDR1 ENHRY, CDR2 SYGVKD. CDR3 length: 15 amino acids. V gave up 4 bases and J gave up 7 bases; unmatched junction bases: 7. CDR3 bases: TGTGCCATCAGTGGGGGACGGGACAGGGGAAATGAGCAGTTCTTC. It specifies CAISGGRDRGNEQFF.

This sequence joins TRBV27 and TRBJ1-5, with 7 bases aligning to TRBD1. Germline CDR1 reads MNHEY; CDR2 reads SMNVEV (reference sequence). V lost 1 base and J lost 3; bases outside the gene matches: 6. The CDR3 is made up of 16 amino acids. The CDR3 DNA is TGTGCCAGCAGTTTATATCCGGGACAGTACAATCAGCCCCAGCATTTT. This gives the protein CASSLYPGQYNQPQHF.

The chain recombines TRBV9 with TRBJ2-2; 9 nucleotides align to TRBD1. The CDR3 consists of 16 residues. V was pared by 3 bases and J by 4 bases, with 7 bases of the junction left unmatched. Germline CDR1 reads SGDLS; CDR2 reads YYNGEE. The CDR3 sequence is CASSELAGQGTGELFF. CDR3 in DNA: TGTGCCAGCAGCGAATTGGCGGGACAGGGCACCGGGGAGCTGTTTTTT. The entire variable domain, with the rest obtained from reference TRBV9 and TRBJ2-2, is as follows: DSGVTQTPKHLITATGQRVTLRCSPRSGDLSVYWYQQSLDQGLQFLIQYYNGEERAKGNILERFSAQQFPDLHSELNLSSLELGDSALYFCASSELAGQGTGELFFGEGSRLTVL.

J is TRBJ2-1 and V is TRBV6-5, with a tentative D call TRBD1 (6 bases). Looked up from germline, CDR1 is MNHEY and CDR2 is SVGAGI. The V end lost 6 bases, the J end lost 4 bases, and 13 bases lay between the germline ends. There are 14 residues in the CDR3. The CDR3 loop reads CASSAPGAYNEQFF. The CDR3 DNA reads TGTGCCAGCAGCGCACCAGGGGCTTACAATGAGCAGTTCTTC.

J is TRBJ2-2 and V is TRBV7-9; TRBD1 matches 9 bases. Trimming at V came to 5 bases and at J to 7 bases, leaving 8 bases not matched to a gene. Germline CDR1 and CDR2: SEHNR and FQNEAQ (reference sequence). The CDR3 has 15 residues. The CDR3 bases are TGTGCCAGCAGCCTAGGACAGGGGTTTGTCGGGGAGCTGTTTTTT. It encodes CASSLGQGFVGELFF.

The rearrangement links TRBV30 to TRBJ1-3; D call uncertain. Per the germline V gene, CDR1 is GTSNPN and CDR2 is SVGIG (reference sequence). Trimming took 8 bases from V and 4 from J, leaving 9 bases between them. There are 11 residues in the CDR3. The CDR3 nucleotides are TGTGCCGGTGAGACAGGAAACACCATATATTTT. Translated: CAGETGNTIYF.

The V and J genes are TRBV28 and TRBJ2-1, with TRBD2 matching over 7 bases. The CDR3 is made up of 17 amino acids. CDR1 is MDHEN, CDR2 SYDVKM, per germline. The J segment lost 8 bases and the V segment lost 2 bases, leaving 15 bases of the junction unmatched. This CDR3 reads CASSLNRDGTGRYEQFF. CDR3 sequence (DNA): TGTGCCAGCAGTTTAAATAGAGATGGGACCGGGAGGTATGAGCAGTTCTTC.

This chain joins TRBV4-1 and TRBJ2-7; TRBD1 matches at 10 bases. The V gene end was trimmed by 1 base and the J gene end by 7 bases; junction bases not matched to a gene: 7. The CDR3 runs 15 residues. Germline CDR1 is MGHRA and CDR2 is YSYEKL. The CDR3 DNA is TGCGCCAGCAGCCAAGGACAGGGGGCTCTATTTGAGCAGTACTTC. The encoded protein is CASSQGQGALFEQYF.

V and J are TRBV6-5 and TRBJ2-3, with 7 nucleotides matching TRBD1. V trimming: 4 bases; J trimming: 8 bases; junction bases outside the gene matches: 9. The V gene's germline CDR1 is MNHEY and CDR2 SVGAGI. This CDR3 is 14 amino acids long. The CDR3 sequence is CASSSARGSATQYF. The CDR3 coding sequence is TGTGCCAGCAGTTCAGCCAGGGGGTCGGCTACGCAGTATTTT.

This clone was counted between two and nine times. The chain links TRBV2 to TRBJ1-2; 11 bases are a match to TRBD1. Germline values: CDR1 SNHLY, CDR2 FYNNEI. The V and J ends lost 5 bases and 3 bases, in that order; junction bases with no gene match: 26. The CDR3 consists of 22 residues. Written as DNA, the CDR3 is TGTGCCAGCAGTATGTCCTCGGGTCAACTCTCTGGACAGGGGGCGACGGACTATGGCTACACCTTC. Translating it yields CASSMSSGQLSGQGATDYGYTF.

This clone was seen a single time. V and J are TRBV9 and TRBJ2-2; the match to TRBD2 covers 14 bases. The germline V gene encodes CDR1 SGDLS and CDR2 YYNGEE. The CDR3 contains 19 residues. The trim removed 4 bases at V and 2 bases at J, leaving 10 bases unmatched. The CDR3 here is CASSQPGLAGEGNTGELFF. The CDR3 DNA reads TGTGCCAGCAGCCAACCGGGACTAGCGGGAGAGGGCAACACCGGGGAGCTGTTTTTT.

The chain is built from TRBV5-6 and TRBJ2-1, with 9 bases fitting TRBD1. The CDR3 totals 15 residues. The V gene's germline CDR1 is SGHDT and CDR2 YYEEEE. J was trimmed by 6 bases and V by 4 bases; bases with no gene match: 8. The CDR3 bases are TGTGCCAGCAGCAAAGGGACAGGGATCCTCAATGAGCAGTTCTTC. Translated, it gives CASSKGTGILNEQFF.

The gene calls are TRBV13 and TRBJ2-1; D tentatively fits TRBD1 or TRBD2 (6 bases each). In germline, CDR1 is PRHDT, CDR2 FYEKMQ (reference sequence). The V gene lost 1 base and the J gene lost 3 bases, with 19 bases spanning the gap. The CDR3 length is 18 residues. The CDR3 DNA reads TGTGCCAGCAGCTTAGAGGGGGGCGGCGGCGTGCTCTACAATGAGCAGTTCTTC. This gives the protein CASSLEGGGGVLYNEQFF.

The chain joins TRBV28 to TRBJ2-5; D is unclear. The germline V gene encodes CDR1 MDHEN and CDR2 SYDVKM. V lost 7 bases and J 2 bases, leaving 11 bases between the germline ends. The CDR3 sequence is 13 residues long. CDR3: CASNPYGQETQYF. The CDR3 region has the DNA TGTGCCAGCAACCCCTACGGTCAAGAGACCCAGTACTTC.

A single count supports this clone. The rearrangement links TRBV2 to TRBJ2-2; 12 bases fit TRBD2. The CDR3 covers 17 residues. The J segment lost 6 bases and the V segment lost 3 bases, leaving 8 bases of the junction unmatched. From germline, CDR1 is SNHLY and CDR2 FYNNEI. The CDR3 bases are TGTGCCAGCAGTGAGGCTAGCGGGAGGGCTGTGGCCGGGGAGCTGTTTTTT. Its translation is CASSEASGRAVAGELFF.

This chain connects TRBV2 to TRBJ2-1; 12 bases are a match to TRBD2. V shed 1 base and J 10 bases; nucleotides not matched to a gene: 8. The germline CDR1 and CDR2 sequences are SNHLY and FYNNEI. The CDR3 is made up of 16 amino acids. The CDR3 DNA reads TGTGCCAGCAGTGAAGGCCTAGCGGGAGGGCCATGGGAGCAGTTCTTC. Its protein product is CASSEGLAGGPWEQFF. Filled out from reference TRBV2 and TRBJ2-1, the complete variable domain reads EPEVTQTPSHQVTQMGQEVILRCVPISNHLYFYWYRQILGQKVEFLVSFYNNEISEKSEIFDDQFSVERPDGSNFTLKIRSTKLEDSAMYFCASSEGLAGGPWEQFFGPGTRLTVL.

The genes are TRBV27 and TRBJ2-5, with 11 bases fitting TRBD2. The trim removed 5 bases at V and 7 bases at J, leaving 6 bases unmatched. This CDR3 contains 14 residues. Germline CDR1 MNHEY, CDR2 SMNVEV (reference sequence). CDR3 DNA sequence: TGTGCCAGCAGTCCAACTAGCGGGAGATGGACCCAGTACTTC. Its translation: CASSPTSGRWTQYF.

This clone was seen just once. The CDR3: CASSGTGATYEQYF. For the CDR3, the DNA is TGCGCCAGCAGTGGGACAGGAGCAACCTACGAGCAGTACTTC. The V call is TRBV10-2, the J call TRBJ2-7, with 7 positions matching TRBD1. Germline CDR1 WSHSY, CDR2 SAAADI. The CDR3 contains 14 residues. Trimming removed 4 bases from V and 2 bases from J; junction bases left unmatched: 5.

The V and J genes are TRBV9 and TRBJ2-7; the D gene is possibly TRBD1 (7 bases). Germline loops: CDR1 SGDLS, CDR2 YYNGEE. The germline V and J ends were trimmed by 2 bases and 1 base, with 13 bases remaining between them. This CDR3 region has 15 residues. In nucleotides, the CDR3 is TGTGCCAGCAGCGTTGGCAGGGGGGAATCCTACGAGCAGTACTTC. This gives the protein CASSVGRGESYEQYF. Supplemented by reference TRBV9 and TRBJ2-7, the full variable domain reads DSGVTQTPKHLITATGQRVTLRCSPRSGDLSVYWYQQSLDQGLQFLIQYYNGEERAKGNILERFSAQQFPDLHSELNLSSLELGDSALYFCASSVGRGESYEQYFGPGTRLTVT.